These 26 T cell receptor beta chains were all obtained from the same sample, sequenced in a study of blood T cell repertoires in COVID-19 (dated by TCRdb to about 2020). The library was prepared using the immunoSEQ multiplex PCR assay. TCRdb limited this immuneACCESS table to in-frame rearrangements with V and J called. A share of clones is missing; checked studies link under half to unresolved V genes, and the rest is unexplained. Here the sample has 45,000 to 65,000 clones; nearly 85% occur a single time. Roughly a sixth of the sample is held by the ten biggest clonotypes. Sequences were obtained from peripheral blood. These TCRs come from a man aged 35 to 55 with acute or convalescent COVID-19.

The chain has TRBV28 and TRBJ1-2; 10 bases agree with TRBD1. Trimming cost V 5 bases and J 6 bases; bases outside gene matches: 6. Germline V gene data show CDR1 as MDHEN and CDR2 as SYDVKM. This CDR3 has 14 amino acids. The CDR3 DNA reads as TGTGCCAGCAGTCGTATGGACAGGGGGAATGGCTACACCTTC. Protein: CASSRMDRGNGYTF.

The chain combines TRBV6-6 with TRBJ2-7; D not certain. V gave up 7 bases and J gave up 6 bases, with 10 bases separating them. The CDR3 totals 11 residues. Germline V gene data show CDR1 as MNHNY and CDR2 as SVGAGI (reference sequence). The CDR3 loop reads CASTSRGEQYF. The CDR3 DNA sequence: TGTGCCAGCACTTCCCGAGGCGAGCAGTACTTC.

The chain joins TRBV5-6 to TRBJ1-1; TRBD1 is a possible D gene (6 bases). Per the germline V gene, CDR1 is SGHDT and CDR2 is YYEEEE. The CDR3 sequence is 15 residues long. Trimming removed 0 bases at V and 4 bases at J, with 13 bases between. CDR3 amino acids: CASSLAKGGPTEAFF. The CDR3 nucleotides are TGTGCCAGCAGCTTGGCCAAAGGGGGTCCCACTGAAGCTTTCTTT.

V gene TRBV7-2 combines with J gene TRBJ2-1; D is unresolved. Per germline, CDR1 SGHTA and CDR2 FQGNSA. Trimming took 1 base from V and 0 from J, leaving 7 bases between them. The CDR3 is made up of 15 amino acids. In DNA form, the CDR3 reads TGTGCCAGCAGCTTAGTAGCCTCCTCCTACAATGAGCAGTTCTTC. Protein: CASSLVASSYNEQFF.

The genes are TRBV5-1 and TRBJ1-2; TRBD1 might be the D (5 bases). Germline V gene data show CDR1 as SGHRS and CDR2 as YFSETQ. V was pared by 2 bases and J by 7 bases, with 15 bases between. This CDR3 is built from 14 residues. CDR3 region: CASSLQEGVSGYTF. The DNA for the CDR3 is TGCGCCAGCAGCTTACAGGAAGGGGTATCTGGCTACACCTTC.

The chain joins TRBV18 to TRBJ1-2; maybe TRBD1 (6 bases). Deletions cut 3 bases from V and 1 base from J, with 6 bases between. CDR3 length equals 13 residues. CDR1 KGHSH and CDR2 LQKENI come from the germline V gene. The CDR3 here is CASSPDSNYGYTF. The CDR3 DNA follows: TGTGCCAGCTCACCGGACAGTAACTATGGCTACACCTTC.

This clone appeared a single time. The gene calls are TRBV19 and TRBJ2-3; D not resolved. Deletions cut 5 bases from V and 6 bases from J, with 9 bases between. CDR3 size: 12 residues. CDR1 LNHDA and CDR2 SQIVND come from the germline V gene (reference sequence). CDR3 bases: TGTGCCAGTAGTTTCCGCAGGGATACGCAGTATTTT. This sequence encodes CASSFRRDTQYF.

V usage is TRBV2 and J usage is TRBJ1-1, with TRBD1 as a possible D gene (6 bases). The length of the CDR3 is 11 residues. CDR1 SNHLY and CDR2 FYNNEI come from the germline V gene. Between the trimmed V and J ends, which lost 4 bases and 7 bases, there was a span of 7 bases. This chain's CDR3 is CASSGTVEAFF. DNA of the CDR3: TGTGCCAGCAGTGGGACAGTTGAAGCTTTCTTT. The full variable domain, its missing parts supplied by reference TRBV2 and TRBJ1-1, is EPEVTQTPSHQVTQMGQEVILRCVPISNHLYFYWYRQILGQKVEFLVSFYNNEISEKSEIFDDQFSVERPDGSNFTLKIRSTKLEDSAMYFCASSGTVEAFFGQGTRLTVV.

The genes are TRBV11-2 and TRBJ2-2; 9 bases fit TRBD1. The germline V gene has CDR1 SGHAT and CDR2 FQNNGV. Unmatched junction bases numbered 3, after V lost 1 base and J lost 3 bases. The CDR3 covers 16 residues. The DNA for the CDR3 is TGTGCCAGCAGCTTAGGGACAGGGGTGGACACCGGGGAGCTGTTTTTT. Translated, it gives CASSLGTGVDTGELFF.

The chain couples TRBV5-1 to TRBJ2-7; 7 nucleotides agree with TRBD1. The CDR3 spans 15 residues. Germline trimming cut 0 bases from V and 5 bases from J; bases unmatched to any gene: 8. CDR1 is SGHRS and CDR2 is YFSETQ in the germline V gene. The CDR3 bases are TGCGCCAGCAGCTTGGTCTCGTGGCAGGGGGACGAGCAGTACTTC. Translation: CASSLVSWQGDEQYF.

The chain recombines TRBV29-1 with TRBJ1-2; D remains unclear. With 5 bases removed from V and 7 bases from J, the gap between germline ends came to 26 bases. CDR1 and CDR2 (germline): SQVTM, ANQGSEA. This CDR3 spans 16 amino acids. CDR3: CSVLTYLGLKNSGYTF. For the CDR3, the DNA is TGCAGCGTTTTGACATACCTCGGCCTCAAAAATAGTGGCTACACCTTC. Variable domain in full (rest from reference TRBV29-1 and TRBJ1-2): SAVISQKPSRDICQRGTSLTIQCQVDSQVTMMFWYRQQPGQSLTLIATANQGSEATYESGFVIDKFPISRPNLTFSTLTVSNMSPEDSSIYLCSVLTYLGLKNSGYTFGSGTRLTVV.

This clone was seen only a few times. The gene calls are TRBV3-1 (or the pseudogene TRBV3-2) and TRBJ1-2, with 11 bases identical to TRBD1. The CDR3 is 15 residues long. CDR1 is LGHDT, CDR2 YNNKEL, per germline (reference sequence). The V gene end was trimmed by 4 bases and the J gene end by 8 bases; junction bases not matched to a gene: 9. The CDR3 loop is CASSPGQGAARGYTF. The CDR3 DNA follows: TGTGCCAGCAGCCCCGGACAGGGGGCGGCGAGGGGCTACACCTTC.

The V gene is TRBV6-5, the J gene TRBJ1-1; D unclear. The CDR3 covers 12 residues. Trimming shortened V by 7 bases and J by 4 bases, and 10 bases separated the two germline ends. Per the germline V gene, CDR1 is MNHEY and CDR2 is SVGAGI. As DNA, the CDR3 is TGTGCCAGCATGAGTCCGGGCACTGAAGCTTTCTTT. Protein: CASMSPGTEAFF.

The chain is built from TRBV10-1 and TRBJ1-4; 10 positions match TRBD1. CDR3 length: 14 residues. The germline V gene encodes CDR1 WNHNN and CDR2 SYGVQD (reference sequence). This chain's CDR3 is CVFTEGQGLVKLFF. The CDR3 nucleotides are TGCGTATTTACGGAGGGACAGGGGTTAGTAAAACTGTTTTTT.

V and J are TRBV7-2 and TRBJ1-2; D remains unclear. Trimming left V 1 base short and J 7 bases short, with 7 bases between. Germline CDR1 SGHTA, CDR2 FQGNSA. The CDR3 is 12 amino acids. This CDR3 reads CASSLVGSGYTF. Here the CDR3 DNA reads TGTGCCAGCAGCTTAGTTGGCAGTGGCTACACCTTC.

This chain links TRBV6-5 with TRBJ1-6; 8 positions match TRBD1. Per germline, CDR1 MNHEY and CDR2 SVGAGI. J was trimmed by 7 bases and V by 5 bases; bases with no gene match: 7. The CDR3 covers 15 residues. CDR3 amino acids: CASSPGQVLNSPLHF. The CDR3 DNA reads as TGTGCCAGCAGTCCGGGACAGGTGCTAAATTCACCCCTCCACTTT.

The chain combines TRBV21-1 with TRBJ2-2; the tabulated D call, TRBD1, remains unverified against the DNA. TRBV21-1 is an annotated pseudogene. The CDR3 length is 14 residues. The CDR3 loop reads CASSKRQGAGELFF. As DNA, the CDR3 is TGTGCCAGCAGCAAGCGGCAGGGCGCCGGGGAGCTGTTTTTT.

On this clone itself: Other DNA variants within this sample encode the same CDR3. The chain joins TRBV10-3 to TRBJ1-1; no firm D call. Between the trimmed V and J ends, which lost 3 bases and 4 bases, there was a span of 6 bases. The CDR3 runs to 12 residues. CDR1 and CDR2 (germline): ENHRY, SYGVKD. The CDR3 DNA is TGTGCCATCAGTGACGGAGGCACTGAAGCTTTCTTT. This gives the protein CAISDGGTEAFF.

The chain is built from TRBV19 and TRBJ1-4; 10 bases fit TRBD1. Germline V gene sequence: CDR1 LNHDA, CDR2 SQIVND (reference sequence). This CDR3 contains 15 residues. V trimming: 4 bases; J trimming: 8 bases; junction bases outside the gene matches: 7. CDR3 sequence: CASSNGQGDNEKLFF. The CDR3 DNA is TGTGCCAGTAGTAACGGACAGGGGGATAACGAAAAACTGTTTTTT.

The V and J genes are TRBV5-1 and TRBJ2-1; 13 bases map to TRBD2. The CDR3 sequence is 14 residues long. J was trimmed by 7 bases and V by 4 bases; bases with no gene match: 2. Germline CDR1 SGHRS, CDR2 YFSETQ. In nucleotides, the CDR3 is TGCGCCAGCAGCCGGACTAGCGGGGGTAATGAGCAGTTCTTC. Its protein is CASSRTSGGNEQFF.

The V gene is TRBV3-1 (or the pseudogene TRBV3-2), the J gene TRBJ2-2, with TRBD2 identical over 7 bases. The CDR3 loop spans 16 amino acids. Germline CDR1 LGHDT, CDR2 YNNKEL (reference sequence). V gave up 2 bases and J gave up 1 base; unmatched junction bases: 4. The CDR3 is CASSQPTSRNTGELFF. Here the CDR3 DNA reads TGTGCCAGCAGCCAACCGACTAGCCGGAACACCGGGGAGCTGTTTTTT.

The gene calls are TRBV18 and TRBJ1-1, with a weak D call TRBD1 (6 bases). The CDR3 totals 14 residues. Germline V CDR1 and CDR2: KGHSH, LQKENI. The V end was cut by 3 bases, the J end by 1 base, with 9 bases between. The CDR3 DNA reads TGTGCCAGCTCACCGGGACAACCGAACACTGAAGCTTTCTTT. It is translated as CASSPGQPNTEAFF. Together with reference TRBV18 and TRBJ1-1, the CDR3 gives the full variable domain: NAGVMQNPRHLVRRRGQEARLRCSPMKGHSHVYWYRQLPEEGLKFMVYLQKENIIDESGMPKERFSAEFPKEGPSILRIQQVVRGDSAAYFCASSPGQPNTEAFFGQGTRLTVV.

The chain carries TRBV7-9 and TRBJ2-1; TRBD1 matches 9 bases. The CDR3 runs to 16 residues. The trim removed 2 bases at V and 7 bases at J, leaving 9 bases unmatched. The germline V gene has CDR1 SEHNR and CDR2 FQNEAQ (reference sequence). CDR3 in DNA: TGTGCCAGCAGCTTAAACACCGGGACAGGGTCAAATGAGCAGTTCTTC. It codes for CASSLNTGTGSNEQFF. Together with reference TRBV7-9 and TRBJ2-1, the CDR3 gives the full variable domain: DTGVSQNPRHKITKRGQNVTFRCDPISEHNRLYWYRQTLGQGPEFLTYFQNEAQLEKSRLLSDRFSAERPKGSFSTLEIQRTEQGDSAMYLCASSLNTGTGSNEQFFGPGTRLTVL.

In its sample, this clone was seen a few times. The chain recombines TRBV6-5 with TRBJ2-5; D is possibly TRBD1 (5 bases). CDR3 length: 14 residues. Germline-derived CDR1 and CDR2 are MNHEY and SVGAGI. The germline V and J ends were trimmed by 6 bases and 1 base, with 12 bases remaining between them. The CDR3 reads CASSATVFQETQYF. CDR3 bases: TGTGCCAGCAGCGCGACAGTCTTCCAAGAGACCCAGTACTTC.

The chain couples TRBV5-5 to TRBJ1-6; TRBD1 aligns across 9 bases. Germline loops: CDR1 SGHKS, CDR2 YYEKEE (reference sequence). Losses at the gene ends were 3 bases for V and 0 bases for J; bases not matched to a gene: 4. The CDR3 totals 17 residues. The CDR3 loop reads CASSSGQGSSYNSPLHF. CDR3 nucleotides: TGTGCCAGCAGCTCGGGACAGGGAAGCTCCTATAATTCACCCCTCCACTTT.

The sample holds one count of this clone. The V call is TRBV19, the J call TRBJ2-1; maybe TRBD1 (5 bases). Germline-derived CDR1 and CDR2 are LNHDA and SQIVND (reference sequence). V was cut by 2 bases and J by 10 bases, with 9 bases left in between. The CDR3 runs 12 residues. Here the CDR3 reads CASSIQGREQFF. The CDR3, as DNA: TGTGCCAGTAGTATACAGGGTAGGGAGCAGTTCTTC.